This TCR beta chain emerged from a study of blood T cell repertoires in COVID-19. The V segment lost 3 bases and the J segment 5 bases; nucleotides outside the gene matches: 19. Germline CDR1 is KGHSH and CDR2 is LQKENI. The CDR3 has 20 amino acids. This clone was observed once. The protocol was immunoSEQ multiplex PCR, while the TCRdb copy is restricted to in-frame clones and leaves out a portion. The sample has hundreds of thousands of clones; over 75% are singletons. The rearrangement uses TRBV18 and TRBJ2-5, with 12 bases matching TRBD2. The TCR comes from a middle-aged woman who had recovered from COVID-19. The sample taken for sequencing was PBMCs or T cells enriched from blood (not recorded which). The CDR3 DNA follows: TGTGCCAGCTCACCCCCCCGTTTGACTAGCGGGGGCTCTGATAGTGAGACCCAGTACTTC. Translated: CASSPPRLTSGGSDSETQYF.